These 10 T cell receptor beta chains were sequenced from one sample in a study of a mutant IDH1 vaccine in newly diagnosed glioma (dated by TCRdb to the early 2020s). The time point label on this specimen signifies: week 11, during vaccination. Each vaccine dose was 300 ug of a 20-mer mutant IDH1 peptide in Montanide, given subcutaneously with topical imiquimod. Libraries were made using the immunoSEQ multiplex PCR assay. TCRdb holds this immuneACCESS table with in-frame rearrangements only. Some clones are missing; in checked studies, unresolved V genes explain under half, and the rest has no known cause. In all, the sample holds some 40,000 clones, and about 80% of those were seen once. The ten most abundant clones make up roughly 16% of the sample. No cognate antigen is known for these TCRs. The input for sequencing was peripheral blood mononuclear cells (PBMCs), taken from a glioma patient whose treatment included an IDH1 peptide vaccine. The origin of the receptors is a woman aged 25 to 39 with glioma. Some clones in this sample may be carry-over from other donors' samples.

In nucleotides, the CDR3 is TGCACCAGCAGCCAAGATCCCATGTCGAGCGGGAGGATTGGAGGCAATGAGCAGTTCTTC. This encodes CTSSQDPMSSGRIGGNEQFF. The gene calls are TRBV1 and TRBJ2-1; the table's D call of TRBD2 was not tested on the DNA. TRBV1 is noted as a pseudogene. The CDR3 sequence is 20 residues long.

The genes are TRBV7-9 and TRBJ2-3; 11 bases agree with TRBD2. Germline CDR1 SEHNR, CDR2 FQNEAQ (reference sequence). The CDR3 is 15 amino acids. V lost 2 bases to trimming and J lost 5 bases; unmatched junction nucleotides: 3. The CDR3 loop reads CASSLTSGSVDTQYF. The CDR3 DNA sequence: TGTGCCAGCAGCTTAACTAGCGGGAGCGTAGATACGCAGTATTTT.

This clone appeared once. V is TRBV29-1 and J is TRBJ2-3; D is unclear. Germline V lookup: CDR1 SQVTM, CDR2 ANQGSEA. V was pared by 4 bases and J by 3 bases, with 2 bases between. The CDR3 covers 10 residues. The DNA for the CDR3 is TGCAGCGTTGGGACAGATACGCAGTATTTT. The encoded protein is CSVGTDTQYF.

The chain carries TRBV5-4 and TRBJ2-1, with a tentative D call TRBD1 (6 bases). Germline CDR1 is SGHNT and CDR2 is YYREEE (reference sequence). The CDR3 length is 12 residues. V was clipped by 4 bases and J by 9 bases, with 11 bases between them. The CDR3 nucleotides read TGTGCCAGCAGCCTGGACAGAGCTGAGCAGTTCTTC. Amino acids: CASSLDRAEQFF.

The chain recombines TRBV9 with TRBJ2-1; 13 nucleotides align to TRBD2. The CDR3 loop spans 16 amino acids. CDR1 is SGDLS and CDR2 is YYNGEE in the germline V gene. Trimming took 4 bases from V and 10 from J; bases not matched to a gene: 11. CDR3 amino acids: CASSIRTSGRGREQFF. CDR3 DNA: TGTGCCAGCAGCATCCGGACTAGCGGGAGAGGTCGGGAGCAGTTCTTC.

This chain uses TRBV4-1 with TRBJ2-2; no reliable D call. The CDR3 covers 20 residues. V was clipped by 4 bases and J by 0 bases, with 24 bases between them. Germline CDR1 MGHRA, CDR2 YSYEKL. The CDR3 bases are TGCGCCAGCAGCCTCTTTTATGGGCCATCTTCTATCGCGAACACCGGGGAGCTGTTTTTT. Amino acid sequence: CASSLFYGPSSIANTGELFF.

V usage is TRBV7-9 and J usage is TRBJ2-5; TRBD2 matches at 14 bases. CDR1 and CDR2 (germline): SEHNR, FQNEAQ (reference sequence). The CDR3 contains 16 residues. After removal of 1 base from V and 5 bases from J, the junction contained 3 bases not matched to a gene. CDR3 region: CASSLGLAGGRETQYF. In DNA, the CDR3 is TGTGCCAGCAGCTTAGGACTAGCGGGAGGGAGGGAGACCCAGTACTTC.

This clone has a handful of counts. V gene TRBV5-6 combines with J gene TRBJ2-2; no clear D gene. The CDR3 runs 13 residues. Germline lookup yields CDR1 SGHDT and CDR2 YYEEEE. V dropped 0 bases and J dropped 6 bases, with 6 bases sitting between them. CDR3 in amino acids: CASSLGVAGELFF. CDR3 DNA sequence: TGTGCCAGCAGCTTGGGGGTAGCCGGGGAGCTGTTTTTT.

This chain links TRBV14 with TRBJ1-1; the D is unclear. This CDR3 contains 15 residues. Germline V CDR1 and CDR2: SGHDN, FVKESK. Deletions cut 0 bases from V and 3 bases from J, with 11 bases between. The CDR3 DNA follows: TGTGCCAGCAGCCAAGATCGGGGTATTTACACTGAAGCTTTCTTT. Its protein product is CASSQDRGIYTEAFF.

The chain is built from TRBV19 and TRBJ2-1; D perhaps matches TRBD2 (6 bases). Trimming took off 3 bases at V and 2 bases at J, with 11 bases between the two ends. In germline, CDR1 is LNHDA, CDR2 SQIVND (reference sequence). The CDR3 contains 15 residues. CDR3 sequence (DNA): TGTGCCAGTAGTATCGGGCGGGGACCCTACAATGAGCAGTTCTTC. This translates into CASSIGRGPYNEQFF.